The T cell receptor (beta chain) under discussion was sequenced for a study of T-cell memory formation after mild COVID-19. Study background: TCR clusters were mostly donor specific. Overall study results and limits: Clones that contracted clustered mainly in CM and EM if CD4+ and in EMRA if CD8+.

This clonotype has a handful of counts. Its specificity is unknown. V was pared by 5 bases and J by 2 bases, with 14 bases between. CDR3 length: 14 residues. The germline V gene encodes CDR1 SGDLS and CDR2 YYNGEE. TCRdb used MiXCR to reprocess the 5' RACE reads, holding one entry per CDR3 protein. The repertoire holds some 330,000 distinct CDR3 sequences, 20% to 25% seen once, with around 13% in the top ten. This clonotype originated in an adult woman who had mild COVID-19 (a few samples of this study predate the infection). Cell type and time point are not known. The sequenced sample consisted of PBMCs or a T cell subset sorted from them (not recorded which). The chain carries TRBV9 and TRBJ2-7; D may be TRBD1 (5 bases). Written as DNA, the CDR3 is TGTGCCAGCAGTTCGACAGCATTTCCCTACGAGCAGTACTTC. This sequence encodes CASSSTAFPYEQYF.